The 20 T cell receptor beta chains below all came from one sample that was sequenced in a study of T cells in Graves' hyperthyroidism and ophthalmopathy. From RNA transcripts, TCR beta CDR3 regions were amplified. RT-PCR in the first round (using the HTBI primer set) targeted the TCR CDR3. TCRdb redid the calling of the multiplex PCR reads with MiXCR, one entry per CDR3 protein. The sample has about 520,000 distinct CDR3 sequences, around a quarter seen once. Sequenced input: blood. These receptors all come from a woman aged 25 to 39 with Graves' ophthalmopathy.

The rearrangement links TRBV27 to TRBJ1-2; D is unclear. The CDR3 sequence is 15 residues long. The V end lost 0 bases, the J end lost 4 bases, and 12 bases lay between the germline ends. CDR1 is MNHEY, CDR2 SMNVEV, per germline (reference sequence). The CDR3 bases are TGTGCCAGCAGTTTATCAAGCTCGGGCAGCTATGGCTACACCTTC. It yields the protein CASSLSSSGSYGYTF.

The V gene is TRBV18, the J gene TRBJ2-7; D perhaps matches TRBD1 (6 bases). The V end was cut by 1 base, the J end by 5 bases, with 9 bases between. Germline CDR1 and CDR2: KGHSH and LQKENI. The CDR3 consists of 13 residues. The CDR3 sequence: CASSPRQGNEQYF. The CDR3 DNA reads as TGTGCCAGCTCACCACGGCAGGGGAACGAGCAGTACTTC.

This clonotype was seen only a few times. This chain links TRBV12-3 or TRBV12-4 with TRBJ1-2; 9 nucleotides match TRBD1. J was trimmed by 4 bases and V by 3 bases; bases with no gene match: 6. The length of the CDR3 is 15 residues. CDR3 sequence: CASSLGTGISYGYTF. The CDR3 coding sequence is TGTGCCAGCAGTTTGGGGACAGGGATTAGCTATGGCTACACCTTC.

Only a few counts were recorded for this clonotype. The chain links TRBV7-9 to TRBJ1-2; possible D gene TRBD1, 6 bases. V lost 5 bases and J 9 bases, leaving 13 bases between the germline ends. In germline, CDR1 is SEHNR, CDR2 FQNEAQ (reference sequence). CDR3 size: 12 residues. The CDR3 DNA sequence: TGTGCCAGCAGCAATCACAGGGATAGCTACACCTTC. As protein: CASSNHRDSYTF.

This clonotype came up many times. The V call is TRBV7-9, the J call TRBJ2-7, with D unclear. The CDR3 sequence is 14 residues long. V lost 2 bases and J lost 1, with 9 bases in between. In germline, CDR1 is SEHNR, CDR2 FQNEAQ (reference sequence). The CDR3 DNA reads TGTGCCAGCAGCTTATCTATGGGGTCCTACGAGCAGTACTTC. Translating gives CASSLSMGSYEQYF.

The sample holds a few counts of this clonotype. This chain uses TRBV5-1 with TRBJ1-1, with 8 bases matching TRBD1. The trim removed 3 bases at V and 0 bases at J, leaving 7 bases unmatched. This CDR3 contains 16 residues. From germline, CDR1 is SGHRS and CDR2 YFSETQ. Here the CDR3 reads CASSCRNRGMNTEAFF. The CDR3 DNA follows: TGCGCCAGCAGCTGTAGGAACAGGGGGATGAACACTGAAGCTTTCTTT. Full variable domain (outside the CDR3, taken from reference TRBV5-1 and TRBJ1-1): KAGVTQTPRYLIKTRGQQVTLSCSPISGHRSVSWYQQTPGQGLQFLFEYFSETQRNKGNFPGRFSGRQFSNSRSEMNVSTLELGDSALYLCASSCRNRGMNTEAFFGQGTRLTVV.

This clonotype was detected only a few times. A clone one base away is much larger, so this may be a read error. It is unclear where the CDR3 begins or ends on the DNA, so no DNA is shown, and the CDR3 is as TCRdb lists it. This chain connects TRBV6-2 or TRBV6-3 to TRBJ2-1; TRBD1 reflects the table's D call only, with no check against the DNA. The V gene's germline CDR1 is MNHEY and CDR2 SVGEGT. The CDR3 spans 16 amino acids, including both terminal residues. The CDR3 reads CASSYVGQGIYNEKFF.

This clonotype was picked up many times. This chain uses TRBV2 with TRBJ1-2; D not certain. CDR3 length: 13 amino acids. Germline CDR1 is SNHLY and CDR2 is FYNNEI. Trimming left V 6 bases short and J 7 bases short, with 15 bases between. CDR3 nucleotide sequence: TGTGCCAGCAGCGAATTTCGGGATCGTGGCTACACCTTC. Its translation: CASSEFRDRGYTF. Using reference TRBV2 and TRBJ1-2 for the parts outside the CDR3, the full variable domain is EPEVTQTPSHQVTQMGQEVILRCVPISNHLYFYWYRQILGQKVEFLVSFYNNEISEKSEIFDDQFSVERPDGSNFTLKIRSTKLEDSAMYFCASSEFRDRGYTFGSGTRLTVV.

This clonotype appeared a few times. This rearrangement joins TRBV12-3 or TRBV12-4 to TRBJ1-3; D gene uncertain. Trimming cost V 10 bases and J 4 bases, with 14 bases left between them. The CDR3 is made up of 13 amino acids. In DNA, the CDR3 is TGTGCCAACCTCTTCGACGCCGGAAACACCATATATTTT. It is translated as CANLFDAGNTIYF.

This clonotype came up many times. CDR3 sequence reads: CASSTMTGVHEQYF. In DNA, the CDR3 is TGTGCCAGCAGCACCATGACAGGGGTCCACGAGCAGTACTTC. The chain combines TRBV7-8 with TRBJ2-7; 8 bases align to TRBD1. Germline CDR1 SGHVS, CDR2 FQNEAQ. V shed 5 bases and J 5 bases; nucleotides not matched to a gene: 8. This CDR3 is built from 14 residues.

The chain uses TRBV6-2 or TRBV6-3 and TRBJ2-7, with a weak D call TRBD1 (5 bases). Germline-derived CDR1 and CDR2 are MNHEY and SVGEGT. CDR3 size: 15 residues. The V end was cut by 2 bases, the J end by 1 base, with 12 bases between. The CDR3 reads CASSYPGHLSYEQYF. The CDR3 nucleotides read TGTGCCAGCAGTTACCCCGGACACCTATCCTACGAGCAGTACTTC.

At least ten counts were recorded for this clonotype. V and J are TRBV27 and TRBJ2-7; 8 positions agree with TRBD1. The CDR3 consists of 12 residues. The germline CDR1 and CDR2 sequences are MNHEY and SMNVEV (reference sequence). The junction had 2 bases not matched to a gene; V was cut back by 5 bases and J by 5 bases. In DNA, the CDR3 is TGTGCCAGCAGTAAGACAGGGGACGAGCAGTACTTC. Its translation: CASSKTGDEQYF.

This sequence joins TRBV6-1 and TRBJ1-1; 8 nucleotides agree with TRBD1. J lost 5 bases, V lost 8 bases, and 4 bases had no gene match. The CDR3 consists of 12 residues. In germline, CDR1 is MNHNS, CDR2 SASEGT. CDR3 coding DNA: TGTGCCAGCGACAGGGGCCAGACTGAAGCTTTCTTT. It encodes CASDRGQTEAFF.

A single count supports this clonotype. The rearrangement joins TRBV27 to TRBJ1-1; D possibly corresponds to TRBD1 (5 bases). Germline V gene lookup returns CDR1 MNHEY and CDR2 SMNVEV (reference sequence). There are 17 residues in the CDR3. V shed 2 bases and J shed 2 bases, with 18 bases lying between them. CDR3 DNA sequence: TGTGCCAGCAGTTTACAGGGTCCCATGACGCATAACACTGAAGCTTTCTTT. Protein product: CASSLQGPMTHNTEAFF.

The chain joins TRBV15 to TRBJ2-5; D gene unclear. Germline V gene lookup returns CDR1 LNHNV and CDR2 YYDKDF (reference sequence). V lost 0 bases, J lost 9 bases, and 11 bases lay in between. The CDR3 has 13 amino acids. CDR3 region: CATSRDYIEAQYF. The DNA of the CDR3 is TGTGCCACCAGCAGAGACTACATTGAGGCCCAGTACTTC.

The sample holds many counts of this clonotype. The V gene is TRBV20-1, the J gene TRBJ1-5; the match to TRBD1 covers 10 bases. Germline CDR1 DFQATT, CDR2 SNEGSKA (reference sequence). The junction had 14 bases not matched to a gene; V was cut back by 0 bases and J by 6 bases. The CDR3 covers 18 residues. DNA for the CDR3: TGCAGTGCTAGAGATCGGACCGGGACAGGGGTAATGGGTCAGCCCCAGCATTTT. Its translation is CSARDRTGTGVMGQPQHF.

This clonotype was counted ten times or more. This sequence joins TRBV12-3 or TRBV12-4 and TRBJ2-5, with no clear D. The CDR3 runs 14 residues. Trimming shortened V by 7 bases and J by 3 bases, and 15 bases separated the two germline ends. For the CDR3, the DNA is TGTGCCAGCACCGATTGGTCCAACAAAGAGACCCAGTACTTC. Its protein is CASTDWSNKETQYF.

This clonotype was counted at least ten times. This chain uses TRBV12-3 or TRBV12-4 with TRBJ1-2; a weak D match, TRBD1 (6 bases). The V and J ends lost 2 bases and 5 bases respectively, with 15 bases between them. The CDR3 loop spans 15 amino acids. CDR3 sequence (DNA): TGTGCCAGCAGTTTATTATCCGGGGGCGGATATGGCTACACCTTC. Translation gives CASSLLSGGGYGYTF.

At least ten counts were recorded for this clonotype. This rearrangement joins TRBV29-1 to TRBJ1-2, with a weak D call TRBD1 (5 bases). V shed 5 bases and J shed 4 bases, with 14 bases lying between them. There are 13 residues in the CDR3. The germline V gene has CDR1 SQVTM and CDR2 ANQGSEA. CDR3 sequence: CSVIHGAGYGYTF. The CDR3 nucleotides read TGCAGCGTTATCCATGGGGCTGGCTATGGCTACACCTTC.

This clonotype was seen many times. The chain recombines TRBV5-1 with TRBJ1-1; no firm D call. Germline CDR1 and CDR2: SGHRS and YFSETQ. The CDR3 is made up of 15 amino acids. V was trimmed by 0 bases and J by 0 bases, leaving 9 bases between them. As DNA, the CDR3 is TGCGCCAGCAGCTTGGAGGTCAGGTTGAACACTGAAGCTTTCTTT. As protein: CASSLEVRLNTEAFF.